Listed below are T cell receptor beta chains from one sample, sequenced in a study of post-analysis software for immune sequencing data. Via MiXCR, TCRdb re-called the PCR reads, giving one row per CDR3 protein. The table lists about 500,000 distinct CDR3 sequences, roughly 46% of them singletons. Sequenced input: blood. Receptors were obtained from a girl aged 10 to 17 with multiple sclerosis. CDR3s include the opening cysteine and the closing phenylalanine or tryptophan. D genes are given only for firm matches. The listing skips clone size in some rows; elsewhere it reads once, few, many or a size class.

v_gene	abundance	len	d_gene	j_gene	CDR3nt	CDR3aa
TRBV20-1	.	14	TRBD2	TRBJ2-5	TGCAGTGCCAGACTAGCGGGGGTGTACAATGAGCAGTACTTC	CSARLAGVYNEQYF
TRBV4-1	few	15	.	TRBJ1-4	TGCGCCAGCAGCCAAGAGGTAGCAACTAATGAAAAACTGTTTTTT	CASSQEVATNEKLFF
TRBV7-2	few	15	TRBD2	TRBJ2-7	TGTGCCAGCAGCCCGGGACTAGCGGGAGCTGTCGAGCAGTACTTC	CASSPGLAGAVEQYF
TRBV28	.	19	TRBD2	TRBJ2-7	TGTGCCAGCAGTTCCACTAAAACCTGGGGTCGGGAGGGCTCCTACGAGCAGTACTTC	CASSSTKTWGREGSYEQYF
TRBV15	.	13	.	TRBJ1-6	TGTGCCACCAGCACTGGGGTCTGGTCACCCCTCCACTTT	CATSTGVWSPLHF
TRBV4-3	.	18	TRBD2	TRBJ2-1	TGCGCCAGCAGCCAAGATGGGGTAGCGGGGAGCTCCTACAATGAGCAGTTCTTC	CASSQDGVAGSSYNEQFF
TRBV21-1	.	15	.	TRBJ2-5	TGTGCCAGCAGCAAAGTTACGGGGCGCCAAGAGACCCAGTACTTC	CASSKVTGRQETQYF
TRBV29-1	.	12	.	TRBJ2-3	TGCAGCGTTGGGGAGGAGGCAGATACGCAGTATTTT	CSVGEEADTQYF
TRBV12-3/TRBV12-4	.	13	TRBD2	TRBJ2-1	TGTGCCAGCAGACTGGGACTAGTCATTGAGCAGTTCTTC	CASRLGLVIEQFF
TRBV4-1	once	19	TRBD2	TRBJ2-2	TGCGCCAGCAGCCGTGGACAACTCGGCGGGAGGATAAGCACCGGGGAGCTGTTTTTT	CASSRGQLGGRISTGELFF
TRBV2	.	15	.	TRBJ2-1	TGTGCCAGCAGTGAGAGGCGGGCCCGGGTCAATGAGCAGTTCTTC	CASSERRARVNEQFF
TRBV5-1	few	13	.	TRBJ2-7	TGCGCCAGCAGCTTGGATGGAGGGTTCGAGCAGTACTTC	CASSLDGGFEQYF
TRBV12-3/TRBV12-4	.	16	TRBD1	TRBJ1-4	TGTGCCAGCAGTTTAGGCCCACAGGGGCCTTCTCGAACAAGGTTTTTT	CASSLGPQGPSRTRFF
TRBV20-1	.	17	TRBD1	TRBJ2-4	TGCAGTGCTAGTGCCCCCGGGACAGGGGCATCCAATCACATTCAGTACTTC	CSASAPGTGASNHIQYF
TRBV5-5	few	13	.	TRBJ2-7	TGTGCCAGCAGCTTGGGAAGCGTAACAGGGCAGTACTTC	CASSLGSVTGQYF
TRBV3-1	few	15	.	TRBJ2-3	TGTGCCAGCAGCCAAAGAGCCCAGCTCACAGATACGCAGTATTTT	CASSQRAQLTDTQYF
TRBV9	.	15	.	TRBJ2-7	TGTGCCAGCAGCGTAGGCACTGAGGTATCCTACGAGCAGTACTTC	CASSVGTEVSYEQYF
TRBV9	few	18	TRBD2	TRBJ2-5	TGTGCCAGCAGCCCCAGACGGCTGTTAGCGGGAACCCACAATGAGCAGTACTTC	CASSPRRLLAGTHNEQYF
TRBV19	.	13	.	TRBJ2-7	TGTGCCAGTAGTATCGACAGGATGGGCGAGCAGTACTTC	CASSIDRMGEQYF
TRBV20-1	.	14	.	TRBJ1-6	TGCAGTGCGGCACTTAGCTCCTATAATTCACCCCTCCACTTT	CSAALSSYNSPLHF
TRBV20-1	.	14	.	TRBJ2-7	TGCAGTGCTAGAGATCGACTCCCCTCCGACGAGCAGTACTTC	CSARDRLPSDEQYF
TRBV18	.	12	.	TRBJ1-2	TGTGCCAGCTCATCGCGGGGTGACAGCTACACCTTC	CASSSRGDSYTF
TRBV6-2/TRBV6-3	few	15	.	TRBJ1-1	TGTGCCAGCAGTTACCAGGGACCGTCTAGGACTGAAGCTTTCTTT	CASSYQGPSRTEAFF
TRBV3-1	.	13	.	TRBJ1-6	TGTGCCAGCAGCCAAGCTTCCTTTTCACCCCTCCACTTT	CASSQASFSPLHF
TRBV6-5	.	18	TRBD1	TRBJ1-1	TGTGCCAGCAGTTACTCCCCCCCTCAGGGGGCCCCGAGCACTGAAGCTTTCTTT	CASSYSPPQGAPSTEAFF
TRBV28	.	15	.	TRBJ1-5	TGTGCCAGCAGCCGACAGCCCCCTGACAATCAGCCCCAGCATTTT	CASSRQPPDNQPQHF
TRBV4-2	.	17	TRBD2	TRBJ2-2	TGTGCCAGCAGCCAGGCCGGGACTAGCGGGAATGCCGGGGAGCTGTTTTTT	CASSQAGTSGNAGELFF
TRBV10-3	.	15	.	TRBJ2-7	TGTGCCATCAGTGAGCCAGGACAGTCCCCCTACGAGCAGTACTTC	CAISEPGQSPYEQYF
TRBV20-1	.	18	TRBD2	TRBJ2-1	TGCAGTGCTAGACTCTTGCAGGGGGGCCTAGCGGGAGAAGATGAGCAGTTCTTC	CSARLLQGGLAGEDEQFF
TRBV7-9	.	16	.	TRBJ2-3	TGTGCCAGCAGCTTAGGGGTTAGCGGATCTACAGATACGCAGTATTTT	CASSLGVSGSTDTQYF
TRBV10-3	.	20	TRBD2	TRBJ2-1	TGTGCCATCAGTGGCTACCCGACTAGCGGGACCAGAAGCTCCTACAATGAGCAGTTCTTC	CAISGYPTSGTRSSYNEQFF
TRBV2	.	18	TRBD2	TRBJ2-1	TGTGCCAGCAATAAGGGTAGCGGGAGGGCCACGAACTTTTGGACCCAGTTCTTC	CASNKGSGRATNFWTQFF
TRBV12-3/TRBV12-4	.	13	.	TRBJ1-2	TGTGCCAGCAGTTTAAACAGCCGCTATGGCTACACCTTC	CASSLNSRYGYTF
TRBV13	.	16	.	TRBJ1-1	TGTGCCAGCAGCTCCAGAGGGACGGGGGGCAGCGCTGAAGCTTTCTTT	CASSSRGTGGSAEAFF
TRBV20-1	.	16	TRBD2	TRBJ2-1	TGCAGTGCTAGAGAGGTCATAGCGGGAGTGACTAATGAGCAGTTCTTC	CSAREVIAGVTNEQFF
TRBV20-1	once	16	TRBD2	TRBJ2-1	TGCAGTGCTAGTCAGTCTAGCGGGTTCTCCTACAATGAGCAGTTCTTC	CSASQSSGFSYNEQFF
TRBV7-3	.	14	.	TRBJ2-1	TGTGCCAGCAGCAGGGATTCCGTGGGGAATGAGCAGTTCTTC	CASSRDSVGNEQFF
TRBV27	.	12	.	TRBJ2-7	TGTGCCAGCAGTCTCCTGGGGGGCGAGCAGTACTTC	CASSLLGGEQYF
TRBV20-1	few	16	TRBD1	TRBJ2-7	TGCAGTGCTAGGTTTGAGTTAGGACAGGGACCCTACGAGCAGTACTTC	CSARFELGQGPYEQYF
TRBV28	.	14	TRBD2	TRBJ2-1	TGTGCCAGCCGGGTAGCGGGAGGGCCGTGGGAGCAGTTCTTC	CASRVAGGPWEQFF
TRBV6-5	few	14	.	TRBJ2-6	TGTGCCAGCAGTCCTGTTGCTGGGGCCAACGTCCTGACTTTC	CASSPVAGANVLTF
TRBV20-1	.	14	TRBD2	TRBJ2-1	TGCAGTGCTCGAGCGGGGGTGCAATACAATGAGCAGTTCTTC	CSARAGVQYNEQFF
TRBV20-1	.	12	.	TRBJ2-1	TGCAGTGCTAGGAGGGGCACCAATGAGCAGTTCTTC	CSARRGTNEQFF
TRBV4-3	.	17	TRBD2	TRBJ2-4	TGCGCCAGCAGCAAGGACGTGACTAGCGGGCCGGTGAACATTCAGTACTTC	CASSKDVTSGPVNIQYF
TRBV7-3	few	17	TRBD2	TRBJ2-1	TGTGCCAGCAGCTTAGGGCAAGGACTAGCATACAACAATGAGCAGTTCTTC	CASSLGQGLAYNNEQFF
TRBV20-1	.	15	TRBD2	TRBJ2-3	TGCAGTGCTACTACCGGGACTAGCGATTCGGATACGCAGTATTTT	CSATTGTSDSDTQYF
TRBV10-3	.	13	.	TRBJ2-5	TGTGCCATTTCGGTTAGGGCGGAAGAGACCCAGTACTTC	CAISVRAEETQYF
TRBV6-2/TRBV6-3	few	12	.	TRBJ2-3	TGTGCCAGCAGTTACTCGAAGGATACGCAGTATTTT	CASSYSKDTQYF
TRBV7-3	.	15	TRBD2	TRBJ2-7	TGTGCCAGCAGCTTAACGCCCGGACTAGTTAACGAGCAGTACTTC	CASSLTPGLVNEQYF
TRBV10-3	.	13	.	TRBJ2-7	TGTGCCATCAGTGAGTCAACTCCCTACGAGCAGTACTTC	CAISESTPYEQYF
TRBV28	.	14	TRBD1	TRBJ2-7	TGTGCCAGCAGTCGATGGGACAGGGAGGGCGAGCAGTACTTC	CASSRWDREGEQYF
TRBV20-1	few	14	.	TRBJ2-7	TGCAGTGCTAACCCCCAGGGACTTGGTGGCGAGCAGTACTTC	CSANPQGLGGEQYF
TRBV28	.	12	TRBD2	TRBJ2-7	TGTGCCAGCACTCTGGGAGGGCTCGAGCAGTACTTC	CASTLGGLEQYF
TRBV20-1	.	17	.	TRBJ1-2	TGCAGTGCTAGGGAACAGATCCGGGACCGCCGGGGTTATGGCTACACCTTC	CSAREQIRDRRGYGYTF
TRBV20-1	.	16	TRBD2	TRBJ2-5	TGCAGTGCTAGCAACCCCCTAGCGGGAGTATTCGAGACCCAGTACTTC	CSASNPLAGVFETQYF